This TCR beta chain was obtained from a study of OX40 agonist ivuxolimab in advanced cancers. V lost 5 bases, J lost 4 bases, and 10 bases lay in between. Germline CDR1 and CDR2: SGHKS and YYEKEE (reference sequence). The CDR3 has 12 residues. Here immunoSEQ multiplex PCR was the method, and the copy in TCRdb shows in-frame clones only, minus some. The repertoire includes roughly 50,000 clones, around 86% of them detected once, and about 0.36% sits in the top ten. This TCR was sampled from an adult with an advanced solid tumor such as melanoma, head and neck, liver or kidney cancer. The chain has TRBV5-5 and TRBJ2-7; no definite D call. This material consisted of CD4+ or CD8+ T cells sorted from blood, taken in a trial of the OX40 agonist ivuxolimab. In DNA, the CDR3 is TGTGCCAGCAGGCAAAGTGGGTACGAGCAGTACTTC. This translates into CASRQSGYEQYF.